A selection of T cell receptor beta chains follows, all from one sample in a study of blood T cells in healthy people across ages. TCRdb used MiXCR to reprocess the 5' RACE reads, holding one entry per CDR3 protein. Among over 600,000 distinct CDR3 sequences listed, roughly 41% were seen once. The specimen was blood. The receptor set was obtained from a man older than 75 in good health. Each CDR3 is given with its conserved first and last residue. A D gene is named only where the DNA matches it firmly. A clone size is listed for some rows: how often the clone was seen (once, few, many), or a class if it is expanded.

TRBV10-3	NA	few	TRBJ2-7	14	CAINPTGPTSEQYF	TGTGCCATCAACCCCACAGGACCTACTAGCGAGCAGTACTTC
TRBV20-1	TRBD2	NA	TRBJ2-1	17	CSARDRATSGRAHEQFF	TGCAGTGCTAGAGATCGGGCCACTAGCGGGAGGGCCCATGAGCAGTTCTTC
TRBV5-1	NA	NA	TRBJ2-5	15	CASTQGGGTEETQYF	TGCGCCAGCACCCAGGGAGGGGGGACGGAGGAGACCCAGTACTTC
TRBV7-2	NA	NA	TRBJ2-1	12	CASKRLGVRQFF	TGTGCCAGCAAAAGGTTAGGCGTTAGGCAGTTCTTC
TRBV6-5	NA	once	TRBJ2-3	16	CASSLTPRSFREAQYF	TGTGCCAGCAGTCTTACCCCTCGCTCGTTCAGGGAGGCGCAGTATTTT
TRBV7-2	TRBD2	NA	TRBJ2-2	15	CASSSSGGGAGELFF	TGTGCCAGCAGCTCTAGCGGGGGAGGGGCCGGGGAGCTGTTTTTT
TRBV12-3/TRBV12-4	TRBD2	NA	TRBJ2-7	15	CASSSLAGTNYEQYF	TGTGCCAGCAGTTCGCTAGCGGGGACCAACTACGAGCAGTACTTC
TRBV7-2	TRBD2	NA	TRBJ2-1	16	CASTQDSGSIYNEQFF	TGTGCCAGCACCCAAGATAGCGGGAGTATCTACAATGAGCAGTTCTTC
TRBV6-4	TRBD2	NA	TRBJ2-1	15	CASGIGLAGVYEQFF	TGTGCCAGCGGCATCGGGCTAGCGGGGGTCTATGAGCAGTTCTTC
TRBV16	NA	once	TRBJ1-5	17	CASSQSPVPGAGQPQHF	TGTGCCAGCAGCCAATCCCCGGTCCCAGGGGCAGGTCAGCCCCAGCATTTT
TRBV10-3	NA	NA	TRBJ2-6	17	CAISETTGGPGANVLTF	TGTGCCATCAGTGAAACCACAGGAGGACCTGGGGCCAACGTCCTGACTTTC
TRBV20-1	NA	NA	TRBJ1-2	13	CSARDTTVYGYTF	TGCAGTGCTAGAGATACAACGGTCTATGGCTACACCTTC
TRBV7-2	TRBD1	NA	TRBJ1-5	16	CASSLAGTDSNQPQHF	TGTGCCAGCAGCTTGGCTGGGACAGATAGCAATCAGCCCCAGCATTTT
TRBV7-2	TRBD2	many	TRBJ2-1	15	CASRLVAGHGNEQFF	TGTGCCAGCAGATTGGTAGCGGGTCACGGCAATGAGCAGTTCTTC
TRBV7-9	NA	once	TRBJ1-2	15	CASSVPGQFLYGYTF	TGTGCCAGCAGCGTCCCCGGACAGTTTCTCTATGGCTACACCTTC
TRBV7-2	NA	NA	TRBJ1-2	14	CASSRVQGDYGYTF	TGTGCCAGCAGCCGAGTACAGGGAGACTATGGCTACACCTTC
TRBV20-1	NA	NA	TRBJ1-5	13	CSAPLGVNQPQHF	TGCAGTGCCCCCCTCGGCGTCAATCAGCCCCAGCATTTT
TRBV2	NA	NA	TRBJ2-4	13	CASGRGAKNIQYF	TGTGCCAGCGGGAGAGGAGCCAAAAACATTCAGTACTTC
TRBV10-3	NA	few	TRBJ1-6	15	CAISGSRDSNSPLHF	TGTGCCATCAGTGGGTCACGGGATAGTAATTCACCCCTCCACTTT
TRBV2	NA	once	TRBJ2-3	14	CASSQTQVTDTQYF	TGTGCCAGCAGCCAAACCCAAGTTACAGATACGCAGTATTTT
TRBV20-1	NA	many	TRBJ1-2	13	CSADPDSTNGYTF	TGCAGTGCTGATCCTGACAGCACTAATGGCTACACCTTC
TRBV6-1	NA	NA	TRBJ2-7	15	CASRTGGGSYNEQYF	TGTGCCAGCAGAACAGGGGGAGGGTCCTACAATGAGCAGTACTTC
TRBV6-6	TRBD1	few	TRBJ2-3	16	CASSDSGTGGADTQYF	TGTGCCAGCAGTGACTCCGGGACAGGGGGCGCAGATACGCAGTATTTT
TRBV7-2	NA	once	TRBJ1-6	15	CASSLRVSGASPLHF	TGTGCCAGCAGCTTAAGAGTTAGCGGGGCTTCACCCCTCCACTTT
TRBV6-1	NA	NA	TRBJ2-7	12	CASRSPSDEQYF	TGTGCCAGCAGGTCCCCTAGCGACGAGCAGTACTTC
TRBV10-1	NA	NA	TRBJ2-3	14	CASSVRPSADTQYF	TGCGCCAGCAGTGTTCGCCCAAGCGCAGATACGCAGTATTTT
TRBV20-1	TRBD1	NA	TRBJ1-2	12	CSATGQNYGNTF	TGCAGTGCCACGGGACAGAACTATGGCAACACCTTC
TRBV6-5	TRBD1	NA	TRBJ1-2	12	CASFGQAYGYTF	TGTGCCAGTTTCGGACAGGCCTATGGCTACACCTTC
TRBV6-2/TRBV6-3	TRBD2	NA	TRBJ2-5	14	CASSTTSGRETQYF	TGTGCCAGCAGTACGACTAGCGGGAGAGAGACCCAGTACTTC
TRBV6-1	NA	few	TRBJ2-5	13	CASSEEGYNEQYF	TGTGCCAGCAGTGAAGAGGGCTACAATGAGCAGTACTTC
TRBV24-1	NA	NA	TRBJ2-3	13	CATRADSTDTQYF	TGTGCCACCCGGGCAGACAGCACAGATACGCAGTATTTT
TRBV12-3/TRBV12-4	TRBD1	many	TRBJ1-6	14	CASSFRQGRSPLHF	TGTGCCAGCAGTTTTAGACAGGGGCGATCACCCCTCCACTTT
TRBV7-2	TRBD2	NA	TRBJ2-7	15	CASSSNSGSRYEQYF	TGTGCCAGCAGCTCCAATAGCGGGAGTCGCTACGAGCAGTACTTC
TRBV7-8	TRBD1	NA	TRBJ2-7	18	CASSPSPTGAYSPYEQYF	TGTGCCAGCAGCCCAAGCCCGACAGGGGCTTATTCCCCCTACGAGCAGTACTTC
TRBV27	TRBD1	few	TRBJ2-3	15	CASSLTGVYTDTQYF	TGTGCCAGCAGTCTCACAGGGGTTTACACAGATACGCAGTATTTT
TRBV7-2	TRBD2	NA	TRBJ2-7	18	CASSPRVAGDYVDSEQYF	TGTGCCAGCAGCCCTAGGGTAGCGGGAGATTATGTTGACTCCGAGCAGTACTTC
TRBV12-3/TRBV12-4	NA	NA	TRBJ2-3	13	CATCGEGTDAQYF	TGTGCCACCTGTGGAGAGGGAACAGATGCGCAGTATTTT
TRBV7-2	TRBD1	few	TRBJ1-2	14	CASSSGTGGYGYTF	TGTGCCAGCAGCTCGGGGACAGGGGGCTATGGCTACACCTTC
TRBV7-9	TRBD1	NA	TRBJ2-3	15	CASSYRDRNTDTQYF	TGTGCCAGCAGCTACCGGGACAGGAACACAGATACGCAGTATTTT
TRBV5-1	TRBD2	NA	TRBJ2-7	15	CASSARLAGPNEQYF	TGCGCCAGCAGCGCACGACTAGCGGGGCCCAATGAGCAGTACTTC
TRBV20-1	NA	few	TRBJ2-4	16	CSASGAAPIAKNIQYF	TGCAGTGCTAGCGGGGCGGCTCCCATAGCCAAAAACATTCAGTACTTC
TRBV5-4	NA	few	TRBJ2-1	15	CASSRAGGAGDEQFF	TGTGCCAGCAGCCGCGCAGGGGGCGCGGGGGATGAGCAGTTCTTC
TRBV2	NA	NA	TRBJ2-3	16	CASSEARGFSTDTQYF	TGTGCCAGCAGTGAAGCGCGGGGATTTAGCACAGATACGCAGTATTTT
TRBV4-1	TRBD2	few	TRBJ2-3	17	CASSQDQPASGMDTQYF	TGCGCCAGCAGCCAAGATCAACCGGCTAGCGGGATGGATACGCAGTATTTT
TRBV6-2/TRBV6-3	NA	NA	TRBJ2-7	15	CASNTRGSSSYEQYF	TGTGCCAGCAATACCCGGGGGAGCAGCTCCTACGAGCAGTACTTC
TRBV2	NA	NA	TRBJ1-2	14	CASSALSGPYGYTF	TGTGCCAGCAGTGCCCTATCGGGGCCGTATGGCTACACCTTC
TRBV7-2	NA	NA	TRBJ2-7	13	CASSVIQKGEQYF	TGTGCCAGCAGCGTAATACAGAAGGGCGAGCAGTACTTC
TRBV28	NA	once	TRBJ1-4	15	CASSSLSGLNEKRFF	TGTGCCAGCAGCAGCCTCTCGGGGCTCAATGAAAAACGGTTTTTT
TRBV11-2	TRBD2	NA	TRBJ2-7	17	CASSLVRTSGSYNEQYF	TGTGCCAGCAGCTTAGTCCGGACTAGCGGGTCCTACAATGAGCAGTACTTC
TRBV20-1	NA	NA	TRBJ2-5	12	CSAEVAGKTQYF	TGCAGTGCTGAAGTAGCCGGGAAGACCCAGTACTTC
TRBV27	NA	NA	TRBJ2-5	13	CASSSYYQETQYF	TGTGCCAGCAGTTCGTATTACCAAGAGACCCAGTACTTC
TRBV7-9	TRBD1	few	TRBJ2-3	14	CASSSRDRSDTQYF	TGTGCCAGCAGCTCCCGGGACAGGTCAGATACGCAGTATTTT
TRBV2	TRBD2	NA	TRBJ2-7	13	CASNSGLAYEQYF	TGTGCCAGCAACTCTGGACTAGCGTACGAGCAGTACTTC
TRBV11-2	TRBD2	NA	TRBJ2-7	15	CASSYNSGGYYKQYF	TGTGCCAGCAGCTATAATAGCGGGGGCTATTACAAGCAGTACTTC
TRBV4-3	TRBD2	few	TRBJ2-1	13	CASSQISGSRQFF	TGCGCCAGCAGCCAAATTAGCGGGTCCCGGCAGTTCTTC